Listed below are T cell receptor beta chains from one sample, sequenced in a study of long-term antiretroviral therapy in people with HIV. Measured with immunoSEQ multiplex PCR; TCRdb has only the in-frame clones, and not every one. The sample lists around 19,000 clones, about 91% occurring once. Sequencing used unsorted PBMCs, obtained 4.4 years after starting antiretroviral therapy. The receptors shown here come from a woman in her 50s with HIV. The CDR3 runs from the conserved cysteine through the conserved F or W. A D gene is named only where the DNA matches it firmly. For some rows the clone size is stated as once, few or many, or as a class when expanded; others skip it.

>TRBV6-1|TRBD2|NA|TRBJ2-2
CASRSGGHTGELFF
TGTGCCAGCAGGAGCGGGGGGCACACCGGGGAGCTGTTTTTT
>TRBV9|NA|NA|TRBJ2-5
CASSVEPRGETQYF
TGTGCCAGCAGCGTAGAGCCTAGGGGAGAGACCCAGTACTTC
>TRBV9|NA|NA|TRBJ2-3
CASSVWDSGTDTQYF
TGTGCCAGCAGCGTATGGGACTCTGGCACAGATACGCAGTATTTT
>TRBV7-2|NA|few|TRBJ1-2
CASSLAGGPNYGYTF
TGTGCCAGCAGCTTAGCCGGGGGACCGAACTATGGCTACACCTTC
>TRBV11-2|NA|NA|TRBJ2-7
CASSVYSGEQYF
TGTGCCAGCAGCGTATACAGTGGGGAGCAGTACTTC
>TRBV4-1|NA|few|TRBJ2-2
CASSQELSGELFF
TGCGCCAGCAGCCAAGAATTGTCGGGGGAGCTGTTTTTT
>TRBV29-1|TRBD2|NA|TRBJ2-1
CSAVRVRGVNEQFF
TGCAGCGCAGTCAGGGTGCGGGGGGTAAATGAGCAGTTCTTC
>TRBV10-3|TRBD2|NA|TRBJ2-3
CAISESGLAGGYTDTQYF
TGTGCCATCAGTGAGTCGGGTCTAGCGGGGGGTTACACAGATACGCAGTATTTT
>TRBV19|NA|NA|TRBJ1-5
CASSGDMTSNQPQHF
TGTGCCAGTAGTGGGGACATGACTAGCAATCAGCCCCAGCATTTT
>TRBV19|NA|NA|TRBJ2-2
CASISRRDHGDTGELFF
TGTGCCAGTATTTCAAGAAGGGACCACGGGGACACCGGGGAGCTGTTTTTT
>TRBV6-5|TRBD1|NA|TRBJ2-6
CASKGTESGANVLTF
TGTGCCAGCAAGGGGACAGAGTCTGGGGCCAACGTCCTGACTTTC
>TRBV10-3|NA|NA|TRBJ2-2
CAISERGADTGELFF
TGTGCCATCAGTGAAAGGGGGGCCGACACCGGGGAGCTGTTTTTT
>TRBV19|TRBD1|NA|TRBJ2-7
CASSRQGRSYEQYF
TGTGCCAGTAGCCGACAGGGGCGATCCTACGAGCAGTACTTC
>TRBV2|TRBD1|NA|TRBJ1-4
CASKKPGQGEEKLFF
TGTGCCAGCAAAAAACCGGGACAGGGGGAAGAAAAACTGTTTTTT
>TRBV10-1|TRBD1|NA|TRBJ1-5
CASPKGAHNNQPQHF
TGCGCCAGCCCCAAGGGGGCGCATAACAATCAGCCCCAGCATTTT
>TRBV19|NA|NA|TRBJ2-7
CASSIGGGLTPYEQYF
TGTGCCAGTAGTATAGGAGGAGGGTTAACCCCCTACGAGCAGTACTTC
>TRBV7-3|TRBD1|NA|TRBJ2-1
CASSPYGTAYNEQFF
TGTGCCAGCAGCCCATACGGGACAGCATACAATGAGCAGTTCTTC
>TRBV5-4|TRBD1|NA|TRBJ1-6
CASSPRGQEYSPLHF
TGTGCCAGCAGCCCCCGAGGACAGGAGTATTCACCCCTCCACTTT
>TRBV6-1|NA|once|TRBJ2-1
CASSAGEWAGNEQFF
TGTGCCAGCAGTGCCGGAGAGTGGGCAGGGAATGAGCAGTTCTTC
>TRBV2|NA|NA|TRBJ1-1
CASSPHPPGQDLNTEAFF
TGTGCCAGCAGTCCCCACCCACCGGGACAAGATTTGAACACTGAAGCTTTCTTT
>TRBV5-6|TRBD1|NA|TRBJ2-2
CASSLRDRDLTTGELFF
TGTGCCAGCAGTCTCCGGGACAGGGACCTCACGACCGGGGAGCTGTTTTTT
>TRBV30|NA|NA|TRBJ2-3
CAWSVEVVGGVGTQYF
TGTGCCTGGAGTGTAGAGGTAGTAGGGGGGGTAGGTACGCAGTATTTT
>TRBV7-9|TRBD1|NA|TRBJ1-1
CASSPVRQGSTEAFF
TGTGCCAGCAGCCCCGTCCGACAGGGAAGCACTGAAGCTTTCTTT
>TRBV29-1|TRBD2|NA|TRBJ2-3
CSSSGRGGLTDTQYF
TGCAGCTCCTCCGGGCGGGGGGGATTAACAGATACGCAGTATTTT
>TRBV27|NA|NA|TRBJ2-7
CASSLGSAYEQYF
TGTGCCAGCAGTTTAGGCAGTGCCTACGAGCAGTACTTC
>TRBV27|TRBD1|once|TRBJ1-4
CARGFWTGDEKLFF
TGTGCCAGGGGTTTCTGGACAGGGGACGAAAAACTGTTTTTT
>TRBV5-1|NA|NA|TRBJ2-7
CASSLDPDSHEQYF
TGCGCCAGCAGCTTGGATCCAGATTCCCACGAGCAGTACTTC
>TRBV20-1|NA|NA|TRBJ2-1
CSARIYNEQFF
TGCAGTGCTAGAATATACAATGAGCAGTTCTTC
>TRBV19|NA|once|TRBJ1-1
CASRIRRGQMNTEAFF
TGTGCCAGTAGGATCCGCCGGGGACAAATGAACACTGAAGCTTTCTTT
>TRBV2|NA|NA|TRBJ1-1
CASSARTVAEAFF
TGTGCCAGCAGTGCTCGGACAGTCGCTGAAGCTTTCTTT
>TRBV7-8|NA|NA|TRBJ2-5
CASSLASASQYF
TGTGCCAGCAGCTTAGCGAGCGCAAGCCAGTACTTC
>TRBV5-8|TRBD1|NA|TRBJ1-2
CASRGQGVGNYGYTF
TGTGCCAGCAGGGGACAGGGAGTCGGAAACTATGGCTACACCTTC
>TRBV7-2|NA|NA|TRBJ2-2
CASSLGTDTGELFF
TGTGCCAGCAGCTTAGGAACAGACACCGGGGAGCTGTTTTTT
>TRBV6-1|NA|NA|TRBJ2-7
CASSERRGYEQYF
TGTGCCAGCAGTGAACGTCGAGGCTACGAGCAGTACTTC
>TRBV2|NA|NA|TRBJ1-1
CASSGSRGMGTEAFF
TGTGCCAGCAGTGGATCAAGGGGGATGGGCACTGAAGCTTTCTTT